This T cell receptor (beta chain) was profiled in a study of neurological immune-mediated disorders. TCRdb re-derived calls from the 5' RACE reads in MiXCR, one entry per CDR3 protein. The sample consists of 95,000 or so distinct CDR3 sequences, 3.5% of them appearing once. In this sample, this clonotype turned up many times. The CDR3 is 15 amino acids. The germline gives CDR1 SGHTA, CDR2 FQGTGA. Trimming took 5 bases from V and 2 from J, leaving 15 bases between them. This clonotype originated in a woman under 30 with multiple sclerosis. The chain joins TRBV7-3 to TRBJ2-5; D gene uncertain. The sequenced sample consisted of PBMCs. The CDR3 DNA reads TGTGCCAGCAGCGTTTGGACGGAAAAACAAGAGACCCAGTACTTC. It yields the protein CASSVWTEKQETQYF.